Included here is one TCR beta chain sequence, with context. Its antigen is unknown. No per-base quality is available; no much larger clone lies one base away. Every donor in the study was a healthy Caucasian. The twin cohort consisted of three pairs of female monozygotic twins, all aged roughly 18 to 30 years. Miltenyi CD45RO+ enrichment and human naive T-cell isolation kits were used to isolate memory (CD45RO+) and naive T cells from PBMC. Libraries were built with 5' RACE. Sequencing was carried out with an Illumina HiSeq 2000. Template switching added a universal primer binding site, and the final cDNA carried a unique molecular identifier that allowed TCR cDNA molecules to be counted accurately. Specific primers in the conserved constant-segment region were used to synthesize first-strand cDNA for TCR alpha and beta chains. Each cDNA library was double barcoded, with a SMART-Mk sample barcode plus Illumina barcodes, to control for contamination. TruSeq adapter sequences and Illumina sample barcodes were added in two successive PCR steps. Sequencing of the TCR alpha and beta cDNA libraries was done on the Illumina HiSeq platform using custom primers. Regarding the original processing steps: MiGEC processed the raw reads to extract unique molecular identifiers, while MiXCR was used to determine the CDR3 positions. For each individual, recombination models were inferred using an EM algorithm with the repgenHMM and IGoR tools. The analysis of shared clonotypes was done with the tcR package in R, with sharing normalized by the product of cloneset sizes. Out-of-frame nonproductive sequences were analyzed to study raw recombination free of thymic and clonal selection effects. TCRdb trimmed the raw reads at Q25, called clones with MiXCR and kept productive beta chains. Duplicate CDR3 protein sequences are folded into a single record with the most common DNA and genes. The V and J calls, along with clone size, are taken from TCRdb and not from the paper's own processing. The sample table lists approximately 220,000 distinct CDR3 sequences, less than 8% of them with a count of one. The top ten hold approximately 2% of the sample.

This sample is drawn from a study of identical twins (dated by TCRdb to 2016 to 2018). Study-level background: TCR alpha and beta repertoires from monozygotic twins, unrelated adults of various ages and cord blood were deep-sequenced to test whether fetal clonotypes persist. Replicate twin experiments were performed at different times using different library preparation protocols to rule out contamination.

Points the paper makes about the study in general: Out-of-frame TCR alpha sequences shared between twins showed an excess of low generation-probability sequences compared with coincidental sharing between unrelated individuals. In monozygotic twins, out-of-frame TCR alpha sharing was systematically underestimated by recombination models, although the models agreed with sharing between unrelated individuals. Because the same donors could not be followed over many years, conclusions were based on cross-sectional statistical analysis. The excess sharing between twins in beta out-of-frame sequences was weaker because fewer shared sequences reduced the signal-to-noise ratio. Zero-insertion analyses could be partly confounded by invariant T cells such as MAIT and iNKT, though diverse VJ usage argued against such confounding for most clonotypes. Fewer insertions were carried by abundant cord blood beta clonotypes; a weaker similar trend was observed in young adult naive repertoires, while no such trend was observed in memory repertoires.

A distance of 8 bases separates the germline ends of V and J, which lose 5 bases and 1 base respectively. The germline V gene encodes CDR1 SEHNR and CDR2 FQNEAQ (reference sequence). There are 13 amino acids in the CDR3, from cysteine to phenylalanine inclusive. Solely the CDR3 DNA is kept, with 39 bases framed from the first base. These data are also associated with another study on yellow fever vaccine responses in identical twins. The second study's authors report: According to the authors, the vaccine-induced T cell response in identical twins seemed to be partly convergent and partly specific to each individual. The study precisely tracked vaccine-responding T cell clones in identical twins.

In this chain, TRBV7-9 is recombined with TRBJ2-5, with an unclear D gene assignment. Sequenced: memory (CD45RO+) T cells sorted from blood. Reading the label with the study, this specimen's cell subset or site is: CD45RO+ enriched T cells. The sequence was collected from a woman aged 18-30 years in good health. The CDR3 here reads CASSREVQETQYF. The DNA sequence follows: TGTGCCAGCAGCCGTGAGGTCCAAGAGACCCAGTACTTC.